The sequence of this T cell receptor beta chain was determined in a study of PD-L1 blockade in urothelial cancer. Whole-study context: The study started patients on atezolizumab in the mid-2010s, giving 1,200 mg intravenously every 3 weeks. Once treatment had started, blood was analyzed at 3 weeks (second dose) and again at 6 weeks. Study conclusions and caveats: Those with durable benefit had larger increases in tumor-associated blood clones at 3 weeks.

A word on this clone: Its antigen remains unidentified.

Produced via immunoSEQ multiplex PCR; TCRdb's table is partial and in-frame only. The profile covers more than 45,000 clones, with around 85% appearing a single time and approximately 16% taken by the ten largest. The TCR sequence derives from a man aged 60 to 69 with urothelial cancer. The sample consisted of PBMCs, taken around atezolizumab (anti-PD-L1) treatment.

CDR3 residues: CASSLPAEGYF. In DNA form, the CDR3 reads TGTGCCAGCAGTTTACCTGCTGAGGGGTACTTC. The chain employs TRBV28 and TRBJ2-7, with TRBD2 as a possible D gene (5 bases). The CDR3 sequence is 11 residues long. V dropped 2 bases and J dropped 12 bases, with 11 bases sitting between them. CDR1 MDHEN and CDR2 SYDVKM come from the germline V gene.